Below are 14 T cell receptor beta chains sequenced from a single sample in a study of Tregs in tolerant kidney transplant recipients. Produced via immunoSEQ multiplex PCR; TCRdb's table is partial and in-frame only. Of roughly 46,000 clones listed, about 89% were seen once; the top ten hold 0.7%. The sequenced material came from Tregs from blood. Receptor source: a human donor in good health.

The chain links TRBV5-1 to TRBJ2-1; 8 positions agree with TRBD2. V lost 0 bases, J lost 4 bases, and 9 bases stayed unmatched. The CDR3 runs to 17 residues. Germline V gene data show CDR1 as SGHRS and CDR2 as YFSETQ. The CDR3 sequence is CASSLATGLAGYNEQFF. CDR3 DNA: TGCGCCAGCAGCTTGGCCACGGGGCTAGCGGGTTACAATGAGCAGTTCTTC.

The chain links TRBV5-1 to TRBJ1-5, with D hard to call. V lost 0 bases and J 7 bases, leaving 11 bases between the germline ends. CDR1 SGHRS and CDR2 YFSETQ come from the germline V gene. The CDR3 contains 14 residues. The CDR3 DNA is TGCGCCAGCAGCTTGGTGCAGTCGGGGCAGCCCCAGCATTTT. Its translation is CASSLVQSGQPQHF.

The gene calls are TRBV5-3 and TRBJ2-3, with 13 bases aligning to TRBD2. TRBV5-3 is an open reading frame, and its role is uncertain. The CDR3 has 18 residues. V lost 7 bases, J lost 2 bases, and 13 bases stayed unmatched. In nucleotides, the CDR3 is TGTGCCAGAGCCCGGACTAGCGGGAGTAGTTGGTACACAGATACGCAGTATTTT. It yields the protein CARARTSGSSWYTDTQYF.

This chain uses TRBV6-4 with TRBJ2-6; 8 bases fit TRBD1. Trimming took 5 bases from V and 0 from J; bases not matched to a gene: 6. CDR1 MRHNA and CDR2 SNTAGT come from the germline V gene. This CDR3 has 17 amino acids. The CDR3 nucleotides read TGTGCCAGCAGTCCCGGGACAGGCGCCTCTGGGGCCAACGTCCTGACTTTC. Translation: CASSPGTGASGANVLTF.

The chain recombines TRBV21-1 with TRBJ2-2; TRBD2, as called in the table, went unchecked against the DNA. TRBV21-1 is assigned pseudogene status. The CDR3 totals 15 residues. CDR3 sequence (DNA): TGTGCCAGCACCGTTAGCGGGGGCCCGACCGGGGAGCTGTTTTTT. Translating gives CASTVSGGPTGELFF.

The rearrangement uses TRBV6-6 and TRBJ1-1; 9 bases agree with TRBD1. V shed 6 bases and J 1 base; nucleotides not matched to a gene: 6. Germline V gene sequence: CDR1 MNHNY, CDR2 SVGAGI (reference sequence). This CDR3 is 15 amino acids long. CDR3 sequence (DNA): TGTGCCAGCAGCCGACAGGGGGTGGGGAACACTGAAGCTTTCTTT. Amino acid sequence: CASSRQGVGNTEAFF.

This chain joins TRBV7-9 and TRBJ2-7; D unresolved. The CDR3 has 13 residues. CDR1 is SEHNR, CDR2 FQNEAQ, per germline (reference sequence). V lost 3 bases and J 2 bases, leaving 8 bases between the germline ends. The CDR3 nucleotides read TGTGCCAGCAGCTTGTTGCAGACCTACGAGCAGTACTTC. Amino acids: CASSLLQTYEQYF.

CDR3 nucleotides: TGTGCCAGCAGCGTATCCCCCGGGGGGCGGGTAGATACGCAGTATTTT. It specifies CASSVSPGGRVDTQYF. The chain has TRBV9 and TRBJ2-3; the D gene is possibly TRBD2 (7 bases). The CDR3 extends over 16 amino acids. The V gene lost 1 base and the J gene lost 5 bases, with 17 bases spanning the gap. The germline V gene has CDR1 SGDLS and CDR2 YYNGEE.

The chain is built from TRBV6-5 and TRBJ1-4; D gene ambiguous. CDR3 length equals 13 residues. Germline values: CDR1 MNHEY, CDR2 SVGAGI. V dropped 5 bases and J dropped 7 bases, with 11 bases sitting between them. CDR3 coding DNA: TGTGCCAGCAGTCCCCTCAGTGGTGAAAAACTGTTTTTT. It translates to CASSPLSGEKLFF.

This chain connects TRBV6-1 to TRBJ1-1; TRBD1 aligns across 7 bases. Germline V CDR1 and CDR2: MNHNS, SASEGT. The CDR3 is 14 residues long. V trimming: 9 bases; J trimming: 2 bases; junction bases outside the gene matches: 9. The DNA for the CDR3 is TGTGCCAGTAAAAAGGGACAGCTTAACACTGAAGCTTTCTTT. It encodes CASKKGQLNTEAFF.

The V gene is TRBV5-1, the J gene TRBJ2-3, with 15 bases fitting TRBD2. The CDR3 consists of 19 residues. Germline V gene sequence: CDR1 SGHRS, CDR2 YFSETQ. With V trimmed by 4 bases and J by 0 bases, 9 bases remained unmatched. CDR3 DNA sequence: TGCGCCAGCAGCGGCGGACTAGCGGGAGGGCCCAAGAGCACAGATACGCAGTATTTT. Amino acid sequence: CASSGGLAGGPKSTDTQYF. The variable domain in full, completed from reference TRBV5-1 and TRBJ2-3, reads KAGVTQTPRYLIKTRGQQVTLSCSPISGHRSVSWYQQTPGQGLQFLFEYFSETQRNKGNFPGRFSGRQFSNSRSEMNVSTLELGDSALYLCASSGGLAGGPKSTDTQYFGPGTRLTVL.

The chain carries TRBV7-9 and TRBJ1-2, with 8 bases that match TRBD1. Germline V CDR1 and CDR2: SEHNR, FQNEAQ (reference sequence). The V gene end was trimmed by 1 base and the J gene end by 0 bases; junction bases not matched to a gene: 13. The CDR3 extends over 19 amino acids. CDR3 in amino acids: CASSLGTSLWTGTNYGYTF. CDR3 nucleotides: TGTGCCAGCAGCTTAGGAACTTCTCTTTGGACAGGGACTAACTATGGCTACACCTTC.

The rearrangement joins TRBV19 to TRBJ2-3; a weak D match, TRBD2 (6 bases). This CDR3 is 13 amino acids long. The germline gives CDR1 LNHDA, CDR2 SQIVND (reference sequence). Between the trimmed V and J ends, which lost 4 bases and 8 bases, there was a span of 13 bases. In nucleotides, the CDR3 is TGTGCCAGTAGTAACGCGGACGGGAGTACGCAGTATTTT. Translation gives CASSNADGSTQYF.

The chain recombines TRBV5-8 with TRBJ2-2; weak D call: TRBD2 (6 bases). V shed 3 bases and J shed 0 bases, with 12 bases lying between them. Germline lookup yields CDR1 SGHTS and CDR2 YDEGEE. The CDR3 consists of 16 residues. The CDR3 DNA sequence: TGTGCCAGCAGCTCCCTAGGCGGGGCGAACACCGGGGAGCTGTTTTTT. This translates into CASSSLGGANTGELFF.